This T cell receptor (beta chain) was sequenced during a study of vaccination and CD4 T cells after COVID-19. About the research overall: A CEFX pool, an HIV-1 Nef pool, or no peptide went to control cultures.

Trimming left V 6 bases short and J 6 bases short, with 15 bases between. The CDR3 has 14 residues. CDR1 and CDR2 (germline): MNHEY, SVGEGT. Sequencing of cultured CD4+ T cell DNA used the Oncomine TCR Beta short-read assay. TCRdb redid the calling of the PCR reads with MiXCR, one entry per CDR3 protein. The sample has under 7,500 distinct CDR3 sequences, around 38% seen once. Treatment indicated: roughly 10-day PBMC culture with coronavirus spike peptide pools or control peptides (ViraFEST assay). CD4+ T cells that came from the unexposed donor were collected before the COVID-19 pandemic (2011-2018). Before TCRs were sequenced, ViraFEST expanded antigen-specific T cells with peptide pools. This clonotype was found a few times. What it recognizes is unknown.

The V gene is TRBV6-2 or TRBV6-3, the J gene TRBJ1-5; D possibly corresponds to TRBD1 (5 bases). The clonotype originates from a human donor in good health. Sequencing used CD4+ T cells from blood, cultured in vitro. Here the CDR3 DNA reads TGTGCCAGCAGCTACCCTTCAGACAGTCAGCCCCAGCATTTT. Translated: CASSYPSDSQPQHF.